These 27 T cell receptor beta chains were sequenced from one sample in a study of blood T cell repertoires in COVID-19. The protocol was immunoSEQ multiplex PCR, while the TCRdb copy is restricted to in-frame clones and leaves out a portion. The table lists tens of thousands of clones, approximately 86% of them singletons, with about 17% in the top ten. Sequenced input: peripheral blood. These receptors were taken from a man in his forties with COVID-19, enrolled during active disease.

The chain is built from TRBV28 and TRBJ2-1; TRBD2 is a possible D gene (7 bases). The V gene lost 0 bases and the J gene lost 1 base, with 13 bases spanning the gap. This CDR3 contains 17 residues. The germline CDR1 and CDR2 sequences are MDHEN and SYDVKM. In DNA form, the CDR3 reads TGTGCCAGCAGTTTATGGGGAAGGGGGGGATCCTACAATGAGCAGTTCTTC. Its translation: CASSLWGRGGSYNEQFF. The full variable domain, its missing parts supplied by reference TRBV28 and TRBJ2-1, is DVKVTQSSRYLVKRTGEKVFLECVQDMDHENMFWYRQDPGLGLRLIYFSYDVKMKEKGDIPEGYSVSREKKERFSLILESASTNQTSMYLCASSLWGRGGSYNEQFFGPGTRLTVL.

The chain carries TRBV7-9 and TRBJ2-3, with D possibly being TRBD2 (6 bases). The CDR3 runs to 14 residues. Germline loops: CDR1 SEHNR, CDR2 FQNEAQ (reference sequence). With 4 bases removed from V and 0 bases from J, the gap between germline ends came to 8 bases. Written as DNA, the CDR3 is TGTGCCAGCAGCTCCGCGGGGAGCACAGATACGCAGTATTTT. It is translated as CASSSAGSTDTQYF.

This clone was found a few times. The CDR3 DNA reads as TGTGCCAGCAAGCGACAGGGGTACGGAAACACCATATATTTT. Translated: CASKRQGYGNTIYF. The gene calls are TRBV6-5 and TRBJ1-3, with TRBD1 matching 8 bases. Germline V lookup: CDR1 MNHEY, CDR2 SVGAGI. The CDR3 runs 14 residues. V was pared by 7 bases and J by 4 bases, with 6 bases of the junction left unmatched.

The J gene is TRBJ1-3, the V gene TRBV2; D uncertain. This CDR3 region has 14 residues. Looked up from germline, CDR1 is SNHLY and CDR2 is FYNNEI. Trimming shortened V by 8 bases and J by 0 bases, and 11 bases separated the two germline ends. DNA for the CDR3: TGTGCCAGCTCCCCCCCCCTCTCTGGAAACACCATATATTTT. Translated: CASSPPLSGNTIYF.

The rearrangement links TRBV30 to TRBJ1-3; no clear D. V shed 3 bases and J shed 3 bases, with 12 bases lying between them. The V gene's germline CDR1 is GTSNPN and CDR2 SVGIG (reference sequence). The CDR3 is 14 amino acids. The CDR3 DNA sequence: TGTGCCTGGAGCGCGCTGGGCTTTGGAAACACCATATATTTT. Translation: CAWSALGFGNTIYF.

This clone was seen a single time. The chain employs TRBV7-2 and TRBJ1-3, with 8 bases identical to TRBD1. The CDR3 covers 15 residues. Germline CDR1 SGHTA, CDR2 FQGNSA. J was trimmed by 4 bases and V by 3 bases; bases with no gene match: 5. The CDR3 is CASSLTGDQGNTIYF. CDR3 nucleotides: TGTGCCAGCAGCTTGACAGGGGATCAGGGAAACACCATATATTTT.

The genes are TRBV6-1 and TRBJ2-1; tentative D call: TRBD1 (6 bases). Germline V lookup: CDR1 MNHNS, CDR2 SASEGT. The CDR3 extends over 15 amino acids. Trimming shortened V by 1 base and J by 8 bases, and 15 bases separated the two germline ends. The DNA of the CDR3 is TGTGCCAGCAGTGAAGAGGAAGCAGGGGAAGATGAGCAGTTCTTC. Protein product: CASSEEEAGEDEQFF.

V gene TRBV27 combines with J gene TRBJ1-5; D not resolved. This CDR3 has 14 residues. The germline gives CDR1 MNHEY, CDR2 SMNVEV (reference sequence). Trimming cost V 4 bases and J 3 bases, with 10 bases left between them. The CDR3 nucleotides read TGTGCCAGCAGTTACCGAGGGTTCAATCAGCCCCAGCATTTT. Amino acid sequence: CASSYRGFNQPQHF.

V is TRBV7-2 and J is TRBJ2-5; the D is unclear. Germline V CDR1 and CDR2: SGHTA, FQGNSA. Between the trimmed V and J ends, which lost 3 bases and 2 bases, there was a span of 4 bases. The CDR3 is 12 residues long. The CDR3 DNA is TGTGCCAGCAGCTTCGGTCAAGAGACCCAGTACTTC. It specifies CASSFGQETQYF.

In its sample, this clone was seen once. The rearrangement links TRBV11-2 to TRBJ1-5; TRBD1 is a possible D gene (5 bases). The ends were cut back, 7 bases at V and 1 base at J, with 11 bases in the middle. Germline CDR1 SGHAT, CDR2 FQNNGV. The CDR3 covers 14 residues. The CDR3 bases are TGTGCCAGCATAGGGGCTGGAAGCAATCAGCCCCAGCATTTT. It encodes CASIGAGSNQPQHF.

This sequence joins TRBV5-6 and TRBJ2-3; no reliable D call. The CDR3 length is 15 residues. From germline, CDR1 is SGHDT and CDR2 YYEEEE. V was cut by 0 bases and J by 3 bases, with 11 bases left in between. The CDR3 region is CASSLVYLLTDTQYF. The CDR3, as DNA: TGTGCCAGCAGCTTGGTATATCTGCTAACAGATACGCAGTATTTT.

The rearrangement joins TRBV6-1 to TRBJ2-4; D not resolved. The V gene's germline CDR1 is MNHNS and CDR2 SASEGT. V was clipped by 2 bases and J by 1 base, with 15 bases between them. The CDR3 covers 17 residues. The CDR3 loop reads CASSEPVGVLAKNIQYF. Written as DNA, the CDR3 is TGTGCCAGCAGTGAACCGGTCGGAGTGCTGGCCAAAAACATTCAGTACTTC.

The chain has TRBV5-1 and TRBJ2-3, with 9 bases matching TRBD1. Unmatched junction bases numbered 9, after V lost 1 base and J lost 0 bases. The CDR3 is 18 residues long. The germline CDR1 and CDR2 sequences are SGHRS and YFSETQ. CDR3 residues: CASSLRPGQGESTDTQYF. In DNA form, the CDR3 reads TGCGCCAGCAGCTTGCGACCGGGACAGGGTGAGAGCACAGATACGCAGTATTTT. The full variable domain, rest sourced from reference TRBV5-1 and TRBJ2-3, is KAGVTQTPRYLIKTRGQQVTLSCSPISGHRSVSWYQQTPGQGLQFLFEYFSETQRNKGNFPGRFSGRQFSNSRSEMNVSTLELGDSALYLCASSLRPGQGESTDTQYFGPGTRLTVL.

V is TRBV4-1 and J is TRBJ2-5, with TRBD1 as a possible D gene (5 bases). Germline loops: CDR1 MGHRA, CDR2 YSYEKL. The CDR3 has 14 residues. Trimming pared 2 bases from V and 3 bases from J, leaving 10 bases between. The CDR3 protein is CASSQQQEKETQYF. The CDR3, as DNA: TGCGCCAGCAGCCAACAACAGGAGAAAGAGACCCAGTACTTC.

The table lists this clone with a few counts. DNA for the CDR3: TGTGCCAGCAAACGGGACAGGGACGCGGGGGAGCAGTACTTC. It is translated as CASKRDRDAGEQYF. The V call is TRBV27, the J call TRBJ2-7, with 9 positions matching TRBD1. This CDR3 is built from 14 residues. The V and J ends lost 7 bases and 7 bases, in that order; junction bases with no gene match: 11. From germline, CDR1 is MNHEY and CDR2 SMNVEV (reference sequence).

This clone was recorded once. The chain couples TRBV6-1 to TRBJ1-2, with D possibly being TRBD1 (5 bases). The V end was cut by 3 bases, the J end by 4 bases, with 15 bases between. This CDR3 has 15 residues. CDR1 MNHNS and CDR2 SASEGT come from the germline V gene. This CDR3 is CASSDPGGRGYGYTF. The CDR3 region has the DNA TGTGCCAGCAGTGACCCGGGGGGAAGGGGCTATGGCTACACCTTC.

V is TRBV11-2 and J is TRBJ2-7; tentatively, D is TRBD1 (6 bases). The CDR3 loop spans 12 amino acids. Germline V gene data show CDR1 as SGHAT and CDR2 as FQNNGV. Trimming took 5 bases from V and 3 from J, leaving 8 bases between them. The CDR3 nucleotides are TGTGCCAGCAGCCCGGGACACTACGAGCAGTACTTC. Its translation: CASSPGHYEQYF.

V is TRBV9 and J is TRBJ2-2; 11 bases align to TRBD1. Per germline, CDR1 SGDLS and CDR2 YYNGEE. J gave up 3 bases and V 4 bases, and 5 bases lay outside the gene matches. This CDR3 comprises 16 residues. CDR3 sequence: CASSLGQGADTGELFF. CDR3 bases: TGTGCCAGCAGCCTAGGACAGGGGGCGGACACCGGGGAGCTGTTTTTT.

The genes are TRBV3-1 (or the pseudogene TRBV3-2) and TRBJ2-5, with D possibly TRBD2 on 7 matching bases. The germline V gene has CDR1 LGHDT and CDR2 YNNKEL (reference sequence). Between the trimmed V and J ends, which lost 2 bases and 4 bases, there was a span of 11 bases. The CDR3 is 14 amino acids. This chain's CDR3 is CASSQTGGGETQYF. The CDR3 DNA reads TGTGCCAGCAGCCAAACGGGGGGCGGAGAGACCCAGTACTTC.

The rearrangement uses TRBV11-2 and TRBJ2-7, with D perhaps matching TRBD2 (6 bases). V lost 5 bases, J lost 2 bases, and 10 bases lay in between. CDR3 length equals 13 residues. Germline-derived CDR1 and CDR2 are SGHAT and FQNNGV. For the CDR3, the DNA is TGTGCCAGCAGCCCCGGGACTGCCTACGAGCAGTACTTC. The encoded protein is CASSPGTAYEQYF.

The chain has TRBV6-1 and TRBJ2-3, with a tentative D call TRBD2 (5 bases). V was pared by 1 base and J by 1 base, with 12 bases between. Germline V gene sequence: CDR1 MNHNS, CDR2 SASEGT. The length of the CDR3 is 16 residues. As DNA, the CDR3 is TGTGCCAGCAGTGAAGTAGGAGGTTGGGGCACAGATACGCAGTATTTT. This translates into CASSEVGGWGTDTQYF.

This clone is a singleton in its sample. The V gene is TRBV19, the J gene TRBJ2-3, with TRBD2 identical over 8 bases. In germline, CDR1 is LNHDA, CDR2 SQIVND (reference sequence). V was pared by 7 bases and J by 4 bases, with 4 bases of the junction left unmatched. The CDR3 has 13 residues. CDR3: CASNRGGPDTQYF. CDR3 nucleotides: TGTGCCAGTAATCGGGGGGGGCCAGATACGCAGTATTTT. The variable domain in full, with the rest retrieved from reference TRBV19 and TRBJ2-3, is DGGITQSPKYLFRKEGQNVTLSCEQNLNHDAMYWYRQDPGQGLRLIYYSQIVNDFQKGDIAEGYSVSREKKESFPLTVTSAQKNPTAFYLCASNRGGPDTQYFGPGTRLTVL.

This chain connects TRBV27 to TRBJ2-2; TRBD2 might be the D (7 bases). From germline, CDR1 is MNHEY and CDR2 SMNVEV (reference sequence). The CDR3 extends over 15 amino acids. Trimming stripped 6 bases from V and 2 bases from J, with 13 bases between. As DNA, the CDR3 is TGTGCCAGCAGAGCGGGACACCTAAACACCGGGGAGCTGTTTTTT. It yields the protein CASRAGHLNTGELFF.

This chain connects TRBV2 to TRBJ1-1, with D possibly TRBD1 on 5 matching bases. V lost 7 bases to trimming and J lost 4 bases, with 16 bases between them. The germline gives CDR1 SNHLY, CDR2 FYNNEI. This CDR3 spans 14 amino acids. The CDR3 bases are TGTGCCAGCACGCTCACAGCGGGGGGCACTGAAGCTTTCTTT. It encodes CASTLTAGGTEAFF.

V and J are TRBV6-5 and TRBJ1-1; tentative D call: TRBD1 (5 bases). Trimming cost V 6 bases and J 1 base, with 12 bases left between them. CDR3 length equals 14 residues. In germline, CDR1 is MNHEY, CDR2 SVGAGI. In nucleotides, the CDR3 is TGTGCCAGCAGACGGGGGGTCGGGAACACTGAAGCTTTCTTT. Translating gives CASRRGVGNTEAFF.

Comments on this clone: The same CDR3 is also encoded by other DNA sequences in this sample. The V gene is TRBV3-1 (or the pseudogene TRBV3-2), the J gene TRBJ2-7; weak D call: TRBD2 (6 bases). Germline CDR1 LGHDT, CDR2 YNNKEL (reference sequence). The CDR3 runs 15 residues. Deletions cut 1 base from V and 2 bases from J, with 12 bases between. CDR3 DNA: TGTGCCAGCAGCCAAGGGAGGGACCGAGCCTACGAGCAGTACTTC. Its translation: CASSQGRDRAYEQYF.

The CDR3 DNA reads as TGCGCCAGCAGTTCGACTAGCGGGGGGTCTGACGAGCAGTACTTC. Its translation: CASSSTSGGSDEQYF. This chain uses TRBV10-1 with TRBJ2-7; 13 bases are shared with TRBD2. The CDR3 contains 15 residues. The V and J ends lost 5 bases and 5 bases, in that order; junction bases with no gene match: 6. Germline CDR1 is WNHNN and CDR2 is SYGVQD (reference sequence).